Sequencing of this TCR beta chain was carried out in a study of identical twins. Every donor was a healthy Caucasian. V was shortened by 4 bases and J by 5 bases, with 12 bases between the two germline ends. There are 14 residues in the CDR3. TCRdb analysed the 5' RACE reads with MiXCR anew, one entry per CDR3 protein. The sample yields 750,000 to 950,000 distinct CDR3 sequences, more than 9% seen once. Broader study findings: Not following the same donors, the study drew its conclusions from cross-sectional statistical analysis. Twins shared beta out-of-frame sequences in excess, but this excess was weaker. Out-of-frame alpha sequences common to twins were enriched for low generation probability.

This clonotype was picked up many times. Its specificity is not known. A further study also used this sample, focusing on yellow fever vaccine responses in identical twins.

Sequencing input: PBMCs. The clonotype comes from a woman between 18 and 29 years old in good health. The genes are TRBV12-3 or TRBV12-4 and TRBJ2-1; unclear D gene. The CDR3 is CASSSRTVHNEQFF. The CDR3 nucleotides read TGTGCCAGCAGTTCCCGGACCGTACACAATGAGCAGTTCTTC.